The clone carrying this TCR beta chain was observed a few times. Its antigen is not known. CDR1 and CDR2 (germline): SGHVS, FNYEAQ. The CDR3 totals 17 residues. Between the trimmed V and J ends, which lost 2 bases and 3 bases, there was a span of 17 bases. The authors used template switching to add a universal primer site and gave cDNA unique molecular identifiers. From the 5' RACE reads, TCRdb called clonotypes with MiXCR, one entry per CDR3 protein. The table has approximately 530,000 distinct CDR3 sequences, around 24% seen once. The data are from a study of identical twins. Study-wide results and caveats: The study found excess low generation probability among twin-shared out-of-frame alpha sequences. Its conclusions, products of cross-sectional statistical analysis, did not come from following the same donors. Abundant cord blood beta clonotypes carried fewer insertions; memory repertoires showed none.

The sample also formed part of further work on yellow fever vaccine responses in identical twins.

The sequencing sample was made of CD4+ T cells sorted from blood. The sequence derives from a woman aged 18-29 years in good health. The rearrangement links TRBV7-6 to TRBJ2-1; perhaps TRBD2 as D (5 bases). The CDR3: CASSLQPLSGSYNEQFF. The DNA for the CDR3 is TGTGCCAGCAGCTTACAACCTTTATCGGGGAGCTACAATGAGCAGTTCTTC.